The clone carrying this T cell receptor beta chain was found many times. Its target is unknown. The V end was cut by 5 bases, the J end by 0 bases, with 23 bases between. This CDR3 contains 18 residues. Looked up from germline, CDR1 is SEHNR and CDR2 is FQNEAQ (reference sequence). Each CDR3 protein is one row after TCRdb ran MiXCR on the 5' RACE reads. Among about half a million distinct CDR3 sequences listed, about 18% were seen once. This specimen belongs to a study of T-cell memory formation after mild COVID-19. Study results and caveats: Cross-reactive memory seemingly joined, as some responding clones were found in pre-infection memory. CD4+ clones that contracted lay mainly in CM and EM; CD8+ ones lay in EMRA.

The chain has TRBV7-9 and TRBJ2-7, with D perhaps matching TRBD1 or TRBD2 (5 bases each). Sequences were obtained from PBMCs or a T cell subset sorted from them (not recorded which). This clonotype was sampled from an adult woman who had mild COVID-19 (a few samples of this study predate the infection). Cell type and time point are not known. This chain's CDR3 is CASSPGKYGRAISYEQYF. In DNA form, the CDR3 reads TGTGCCAGCAGCCCGGGGAAGTATGGCAGGGCCATCTCCTACGAGCAGTACTTC.